A selection of T cell receptor beta chains follows, all from one sample in a study of a mutant IDH1 vaccine in newly diagnosed glioma. No antigen has been assigned to these receptors. Repertoires were generated with immunoSEQ multiplex PCR, while TCRdb's copy carries only in-frame clones and drops some. The data hold approximately 80,000 clones, with about 91% observed a single time. Source: PBMCs, taken from a glioma patient whose treatment included an IDH1 peptide vaccine. These TCRs come from a woman in her forties or fifties with glioma. Each CDR3 is given with its conserved first and last residue. The D gene is left open where the match is weak.

>TRBD1|15|TRBJ2-7|TRBV7-8
CASSSTGTATYEQYF
TGTGCCAGCAGTTCTACCGGGACAGCAACCTACGAGCAGTACTTC
>TRBD1|14|TRBJ2-5|TRBV6-1
CASSGTGRRETQYF
TGTGCCAGCAGTGGGACAGGGAGGCGAGAGACCCAGTACTTC
>TRBD1|14|TRBJ1-1|TRBV18
CASSRDRVLDEAFF
TGTGCCAGCTCACGGGACAGGGTTCTAGATGAAGCTTTCTTT
>NA|11|TRBJ2-1|TRBV5-5
CASSLRNEQFF
TGTGCCAGCAGCTTACGAAATGAGCAGTTCTTC
>NA|14|TRBJ1-1|TRBV9
CASSLDSLNTEAFF
TGTGCCAGCAGCTTAGACAGCCTTAACACTGAAGCTTTCTTT
>TRBD2|15|TRBJ2-1|TRBV6-5
CASSYSVGGTNEQFF
TGTGCCAGCAGTTACTCCGTGGGGGGGACCAATGAGCAGTTCTTC
>NA|16|TRBJ2-6|TRBV19
CASSIGVFSGANVLTF
TGTGCCAGTAGTATTGGAGTTTTCTCTGGGGCCAACGTCCTGACTTTC
>NA|13|TRBJ2-7|TRBV7-9
CASSPDKFYEQYF
TGTGCCAGCAGCCCGGACAAGTTCTACGAGCAGTACTTC
>TRBD1|15|TRBJ2-3|TRBV7-9
CASSLGTGFTDTQYF
TGTGCCAGCAGCTTGGGGACAGGATTCACAGATACGCAGTATTTT
>NA|14|TRBJ2-1|TRBV7-8
CASSSTSSYNEQFF
TGTGCCAGCAGCTCGACATCCTCCTACAATGAGCAGTTCTTC
>NA|15|TRBJ2-1|TRBV19
CASSMRAGSYNEQFF
TGTGCCAGTAGTATGAGGGCGGGCTCCTACAATGAGCAGTTCTTC
>NA|13|TRBJ2-5|TRBV6-5
CASSSLWGETQYF
TGTGCCAGCAGCTCGCTCTGGGGAGAGACCCAGTACTTC
>NA|16|TRBJ2-5|TRBV5-5
CASSIRRGDMRETQYF
TGTGCCAGCAGCATCCGCCGGGGGGACATGAGAGAGACCCAGTACTTC
>NA|14|TRBJ2-1|TRBV11-2
CASSLGTAYNEQFF
TGTGCCAGCAGCTTGGGCACGGCCTACAATGAGCAGTTCTTC
>TRBD2|18|TRBJ2-5|TRBV7-3
CASSPGTSGRVGGETQYF
TGTGCCAGCAGCCCGGGGACTAGCGGGAGAGTTGGTGGAGAGACCCAGTACTTC
>TRBD2|15|TRBJ2-1|TRBV2
CASGTTSGSYNEQFF
TGTGCCAGCGGGACGACTAGCGGCTCCTACAATGAGCAGTTCTTC
>TRBD2|16|TRBJ2-5|TRBV6-5
CASSYSGTSGSETQYF
TGTGCCAGCAGTTACTCCGGGACTAGCGGGAGCGAGACCCAGTACTTC
>NA|13|TRBJ1-6|TRBV6-5
CASRGVGNSPLHF
TGTGCCAGCAGGGGCGTTGGGAATTCACCCCTCCACTTT
>NA|15|TRBJ1-4|TRBV28
CASNPGRSTNEKLFF
TGTGCCAGCAACCCCGGACGGTCAACTAATGAAAAACTGTTTTTT
>TRBD2|16|TRBJ2-2|TRBV27
CASSQGLAGAGGELFF
TGTGCCAGCAGTCAGGGACTAGCGGGAGCGGGCGGGGAGCTGTTTTTT
>TRBD2|16|TRBJ2-7|TRBV4-1
CASSQDPTSATYEQYF
TGCGCCAGCAGCCAAGATCCCACTAGCGCTACCTACGAGCAGTACTTC
>NA|17|TRBJ2-6|TRBV28
CASSALGSDSGANVLTF
TGTGCCAGCAGTGCCCTGGGCAGCGACTCTGGGGCCAACGTCCTGACTTTC
>NA|13|TRBJ2-1|TRBV7-9
CASSLSENNEQFF
TGTGCCAGCAGCTTATCGGAGAACAATGAGCAGTTCTTC
>NA|13|TRBJ2-1|TRBV5-1
CASSLSVDNEQFF
TGCGCCAGCAGCTTGTCAGTCGACAATGAGCAGTTCTTC
>NA|15|TRBJ1-1|TRBV28
CASSSPLGRGTEAFF
TGTGCCAGCAGCTCCCCCTTGGGCAGAGGCACTGAAGCTTTCTTT
>NA|12|TRBJ1-2|TRBV2
CARVGEIGGYTF
TGTGCCAGGGTGGGGGAAATCGGAGGCTACACCTTC
>NA|13|TRBJ1-1|TRBV9
CASSVEGGTEAFF
TGTGCCAGCAGCGTAGAGGGTGGTACTGAAGCTTTCTTT
>NA|12|TRBJ1-2|TRBV5-1
CASRTDNYGYTF
TGCGCCAGCAGGACCGATAACTATGGCTACACCTTC
>TRBD1|13|TRBJ2-1|TRBV15
CATSSDRANEQFF
TGTGCCACCAGCAGCGACAGGGCCAATGAGCAGTTCTTC
>TRBD2|15|TRBJ2-3|TRBV4-1
CASSQVGTSFDTQYF
TGCGCCAGCAGCCAAGTGGGGACTAGCTTCGATACGCAGTATTTT
>TRBD1|15|TRBJ1-2|TRBV6-6
CASSKGQGFNYGYTF
TGTGCCAGCAGCAAAGGACAGGGCTTTAACTATGGCTACACCTTC
>NA|13|TRBJ2-7|TRBV6-1
CASSEATGGEQYF
TGTGCCAGCAGTGAAGCGACAGGAGGCGAGCAGTACTTC
>TRBD2|14|TRBJ2-4|TRBV6-1
CASRLAGAKNIQYF
TGTGCCAGTCGACTAGCGGGAGCCAAAAACATTCAGTACTTC
>NA|13|TRBJ1-6|TRBV7-9
CASSLTADSPLHF
TGTGCCAGCAGCTTAACGGCCGATTCACCCCTCCACTTT
>TRBD2|16|TRBJ2-1|TRBV7-3
CASSTTTSGQNNEQFF
TGTGCCAGCAGCACAACGACTAGCGGTCAAAACAATGAGCAGTTCTTC
>NA|14|TRBJ1-1|TRBV19
CASSIGDLVTEAFF
TGTGCCAGTAGTATAGGAGACCTTGTCACTGAAGCTTTCTTT